The clone carrying this T cell receptor (beta chain) has a count of ten or more. Its antigen is currently unknown. The data were taken from a study of molecular identifiers for immune sequencing clone quantification. TCRdb analysed the PCR reads with MiXCR anew, one entry per CDR3 protein. In the table there are fewer than 350,000 distinct CDR3 sequences, under 25% of which are singletons. Findings and caveats of the study: Detectable among around 1 million naive cells, according to reports, was Jurkat TCR RNA spiked in from one cell.

V gave up 5 bases and J gave up 2 bases; unmatched junction bases: 7. CDR3 length equals 15 residues. CDR1 is MDHEN, CDR2 SYDVKM, per germline. V gene TRBV28 combines with J gene TRBJ2-7, with 9 bases fitting TRBD2. This TCR came from a human donor in good health. Some libraries in this study had Jurkat cell RNA spiked in. The material sequenced was naive CD8+ T cells from blood, with Jurkat cell RNA spiked in. As to subset: FACS-sorted CD8+CD4-CCR7+CD45RA+ naive T cells. The CDR3 spells CASSPLGGRAYEQYF. DNA for the CDR3: TGTGCCAGCAGTCCGCTTGGCGGGAGGGCCTACGAGCAGTACTTC.